This T cell receptor (beta chain) was captured in a study of blood T cell repertoires in COVID-19. Study-wide context: Samples taken during acute and convalescent COVID-19 were collected in the United States, Italy and Spain. In each case, the material was cDNA or gDNA derived from T cells, B-cell-depleted T cells, or PBMCs.

The data were produced by immunoSEQ multiplex PCR, yet TCRdb's version contains in-frame clones alone and is incomplete. Found here are around 140,000 clones, about 85% of them singletons; the top ten hold less than 5%. All enrollees were roughly 18 to 95 years old and from approximately 24 US areas. A COVID-19 case had been met by exposed participants during the 2 weeks before study entry. This clone came up a few times. Trimming pared 1 base from V and 10 bases from J, leaving 15 bases between. Germline CDR1 SGHRS, CDR2 YFSETQ. This CDR3 has 14 amino acids. Sequences were obtained from PBMCs or T cells enriched from blood (not recorded which). The receptor's source is a woman between 35 and 50 years old who had been exposed to COVID-19. The chain couples TRBV5-1 to TRBJ2-1; D might be TRBD1 (5 bases). The CDR3: CASSLTQGISEQFF. For the CDR3, the DNA is TGCGCCAGCAGCTTGACGCAGGGAATTTCAGAGCAGTTCTTC.